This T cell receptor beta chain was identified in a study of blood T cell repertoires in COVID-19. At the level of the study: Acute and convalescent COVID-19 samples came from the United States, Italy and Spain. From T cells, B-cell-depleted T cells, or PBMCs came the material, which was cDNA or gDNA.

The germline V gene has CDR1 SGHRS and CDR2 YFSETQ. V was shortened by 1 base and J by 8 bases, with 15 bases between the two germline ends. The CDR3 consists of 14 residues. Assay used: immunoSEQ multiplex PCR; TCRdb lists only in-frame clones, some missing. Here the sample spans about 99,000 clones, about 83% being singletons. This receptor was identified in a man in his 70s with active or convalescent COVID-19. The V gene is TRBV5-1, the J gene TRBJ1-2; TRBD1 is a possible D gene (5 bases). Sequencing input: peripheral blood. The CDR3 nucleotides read TGCGCCAGCAGCTTGACGTCGGGGGGAGGAGGCTACACCTTC. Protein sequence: CASSLTSGGGGYTF.